The next 20 T cell receptor beta chains were all read from a single sample in a study of blood T cells in healthy people across ages. With a J-beta primer mix and a sample-barcoded 5' primer, a second PCR ran 7 to 11 cycles. Each CDR3 protein gets one entry after TCRdb re-called the 5' RACE reads with MiXCR. Here the sample spans around 1.5 million distinct CDR3 sequences, roughly 45% being singletons. Sequenced: blood. These receptor sequences come from a woman aged 18-30 years in good health.

The chain is built from TRBV5-6 and TRBJ2-7, with 8 bases fitting TRBD2. Germline values: CDR1 SGHDT, CDR2 YYEEEE. Trimming took 6 bases from V and 4 from J; bases not matched to a gene: 12. The CDR3 runs 15 residues. CDR3 nucleotides: TGTGCCAGCACCCTCCGCGGGCTAGCGGGTTACGAGCAGTACTTC. This encodes CASTLRGLAGYEQYF. The full variable domain, completed using reference TRBV5-6 and TRBJ2-7, is DAGVTQSPTHLIKTRGQQVTLRCSPKSGHDTVSWYQQALGQGPQFIFQYYEEEERQRGNFPDRFSGHQFPNYSSELNVNALLLGDSALYLCASTLRGLAGYEQYFGPGTRLTVT.

The CDR3 spells CASSFGLAGGVWEQFF. The CDR3 DNA follows: TGCGCCAGCAGCTTTGGACTAGCGGGAGGCGTTTGGGAGCAGTTCTTC. The chain carries TRBV5-1 and TRBJ2-1; 14 bases map to TRBD2. V shed 2 bases, J shed 10 bases, and the junction held 8 bases outside the gene matches. CDR1 and CDR2 (germline): SGHRS, YFSETQ. The CDR3 runs 16 residues.

CDR3 region: CASSLGHGDGYTF. The CDR3 nucleotides read TGTGCCAGCAGTTTGGGGCATGGTGATGGCTACACCTTC. The chain recombines TRBV12-3 or TRBV12-4 with TRBJ1-2, with D maybe TRBD1 (5 bases). Between the trimmed V and J ends, which lost 3 bases and 6 bases, there was a span of 11 bases. The CDR3 has 13 amino acids.

This clonotype has a handful of counts. The chain carries TRBV7-2 and TRBJ2-2, with D perhaps TRBD2 (6 bases). CDR1 is SGHTA, CDR2 FQGNSA, per germline. CDR3 length equals 15 residues. V was cut by 6 bases and J by 5 bases, with 16 bases left in between. CDR3 region: CASRMTSGVTGELFF. The CDR3 nucleotides are TGTGCCAGCAGGATGACTAGTGGGGTAACCGGGGAGCTGTTTTTT.

Only a few counts were recorded for this clonotype. The chain has TRBV6-6 and TRBJ2-5, with 14 bases aligning to TRBD2. This CDR3 is built from 17 residues. Germline trimming cut 2 bases from V and 2 bases from J; bases unmatched to any gene: 4. Germline V gives CDR1 MNHNY, CDR2 SVGAGI (reference sequence). The CDR3 DNA sequence: TGTGCCAGCAGTTACGCAGGACTAGCGGGGGGACAAGAGACCCAGTACTTC. Translating it yields CASSYAGLAGGQETQYF.

This clonotype showed up just a few times. This chain's CDR3 is CASSYSERQPQHF. CDR3 coding DNA: TGTGCCAGCAGTTACTCAGAGCGCCAGCCCCAGCATTTT. The chain links TRBV6-5 to TRBJ1-5; D uncertain. The V end was cut by 0 bases, the J end by 7 bases, with 7 bases between. CDR3 size: 13 residues. Per germline, CDR1 MNHEY and CDR2 SVGAGI.

This chain joins TRBV14 and TRBJ1-1; D is unclear. The CDR3 runs to 13 residues. Germline assignment: CDR1 SGHDN and CDR2 FVKESK. V was trimmed by 1 base and J by 4 bases, leaving 7 bases between them. The CDR3 here is CASSQALTTEAFF. CDR3 coding DNA: TGTGCCAGCAGCCAAGCCCTTACCACTGAAGCTTTCTTT.

This clonotype was recorded once. J is TRBJ1-5 and V is TRBV4-1, with no clear D. V dropped 1 base and J dropped 0 bases, with 13 bases sitting between them. CDR1 is MGHRA and CDR2 is YSYEKL in the germline V gene. This CDR3 contains 17 residues. Here the CDR3 reads CASSQALPRHSNQPQHF. The CDR3 nucleotides are TGCGCCAGCAGCCAAGCGTTGCCCCGGCATAGCAATCAGCCCCAGCATTTT.

The chain uses TRBV18 and TRBJ2-5; perhaps TRBD1 as D (6 bases). V shed 5 bases and J shed 1 base, with 23 bases lying between them. The CDR3 sequence is 18 residues long. Germline CDR1 is KGHSH and CDR2 is LQKENI. The CDR3 DNA reads TGTGCCAGCTCATCACAGGGTGGAGGTAGCAGTCGCCAAGAGACCCAGTACTTC. It encodes CASSSQGGGSSRQETQYF.

As for this clonotype: With a much larger clone just one base away, this may be a read error. The chain links TRBV15 to TRBJ2-7, with D perhaps TRBD1 (5 bases). V shed 8 bases and J shed 2 bases, with 13 bases lying between them. The CDR3 loop spans 13 amino acids. Germline CDR1 LNHNV, CDR2 YYDKDF (reference sequence). CDR3 region: CATRKGHTYEQYF. In DNA form, the CDR3 reads TGTGCCACCCGCAAGGGGCATACCTACGAGCAGTACTTC.

The chain carries TRBV5-1 and TRBJ2-7; 14 nucleotides agree with TRBD2. The CDR3 contains 17 residues. J was trimmed by 1 base and V by 4 bases; bases with no gene match: 7. The germline V gene has CDR1 SGHRS and CDR2 YFSETQ. The CDR3 DNA reads as TGCGCCAGCAGCCCCATTGGGACTAGCGGGAGATCCTACGAGCAGTACTTC. Amino acids: CASSPIGTSGRSYEQYF.

This clonotype was seen more than once but under ten times. The chain uses TRBV28 and TRBJ2-7; TRBD2 might be the D (5 bases). CDR1 is MDHEN, CDR2 SYDVKM, per germline. There are 14 residues in the CDR3. Trimming took 3 bases from V and 1 from J, leaving 10 bases between them. This chain's CDR3 is CASSFPGNSYEQYF. In DNA, the CDR3 is TGTGCCAGCAGTTTTCCCGGGAATTCCTACGAGCAGTACTTC.

V gene TRBV15 combines with J gene TRBJ1-1; D remains unclear. This CDR3 is 14 amino acids long. V was pared by 3 bases and J by 5 bases, with 13 bases between. From germline, CDR1 is LNHNV and CDR2 YYDKDF (reference sequence). As DNA, the CDR3 is TGTGCCACCAGCAGCCGGTCCCCATTGACTGAAGCTTTCTTT. Its protein product is CATSSRSPLTEAFF. The full variable domain, its missing parts supplied by reference TRBV15 and TRBJ1-1, is DAMVIQNPRYQVTQFGKPVTLSCSQTLNHNVMYWYQQKSSQAPKLLFHYYDKDFNNEADTPDNFQSRRPNTSFCFLDIRSPGLGDTAMYLCATSSRSPLTEAFFGQGTRLTVV.

The chain couples TRBV2 to TRBJ2-5, with 8 bases aligning to TRBD2. The CDR3 totals 14 residues. J gave up 1 base and V 6 bases, and 4 bases lay outside the gene matches. Germline-derived CDR1 and CDR2 are SNHLY and FYNNEI. The CDR3 sequence is CASRPTSVQETQYF. The CDR3 coding sequence is TGTGCCAGCAGGCCGACTAGCGTCCAAGAGACCCAGTACTTC.

The chain uses TRBV5-1 and TRBJ2-1; 9 bases are a match to TRBD2. CDR3 length equals 15 residues. V dropped 6 bases and J dropped 5; count of bases not matched to a gene: 9. CDR1 is SGHRS and CDR2 is YFSETQ in the germline V gene. The CDR3 DNA reads as TGCGCCAGCACTGTAGCGGGAGATTACGACAATGAGCAGTTCTTC. Its protein is CASTVAGDYDNEQFF. Looking up the rest from reference TRBV5-1 and TRBJ2-1 gives the full variable domain: KAGVTQTPRYLIKTRGQQVTLSCSPISGHRSVSWYQQTPGQGLQFLFEYFSETQRNKGNFPGRFSGRQFSNSRSEMNVSTLELGDSALYLCASTVAGDYDNEQFFGPGTRLTVL.

V gene TRBV20-1 combines with J gene TRBJ2-5; 10 bases line up with TRBD1. The J call may be faulty, since TRBJ2-7 better matches the DNA end. Germline V lookup: CDR1 DFQATT, CDR2 SNEGSKA (reference sequence). The length of the CDR3 is 15 residues. This CDR3 is CSARVWTGGNGEQYF. In DNA form, the CDR3 reads TGCAGTGCTAGAGTCTGGACAGGGGGAAATGGCGAGCAGTACTTC.

CDR3 nucleotides: TGTGCCAGCAGTTACGCGGGACAGCTCAATCAGCCCCAGCATTTT. This encodes CASSYAGQLNQPQHF. The chain employs TRBV6-5 and TRBJ1-5; 7 bases agree with TRBD1. This CDR3 spans 15 amino acids. Unmatched junction bases numbered 4, after V lost 2 bases and J lost 3 bases. Germline lookup yields CDR1 MNHEY and CDR2 SVGAGI.

The rearrangement joins TRBV5-6 to TRBJ1-4; 7 bases are shared with TRBD1. The CDR3 is made up of 14 amino acids. V lost 5 bases, J lost 7 bases, and 8 bases stayed unmatched. Germline CDR1 is SGHDT and CDR2 is YYEEEE. Here the CDR3 reads CASRSGGPGEKLFF. The CDR3 DNA is TGTGCCAGCAGATCAGGGGGACCGGGTGAAAAACTGTTTTTT.

In its sample, this clonotype was seen a few times. The rearrangement joins TRBV9 to TRBJ2-3, with TRBD2 matching 7 bases. The germline gives CDR1 SGDLS, CDR2 YYNGEE. The CDR3 runs 14 residues. V was clipped by 0 bases and J by 6 bases; unmatched bases: 4. Here the CDR3 DNA reads TGTGCCAGCAGCGTAGGGGCGGGAGAGGATACGCAGTATTTT. This codes for CASSVGAGEDTQYF.

Only a few counts were recorded for this clonotype. The V gene is TRBV2, the J gene TRBJ1-2; D gene uncertain. There are 14 residues in the CDR3. The germline gives CDR1 SNHLY, CDR2 FYNNEI. V was pared by 3 bases and J by 0 bases, with 8 bases between. CDR3 coding DNA: TGTGCCAGCAGTGAGGAGATTACTAACTATGGCTACACCTTC. Its protein is CASSEEITNYGYTF.